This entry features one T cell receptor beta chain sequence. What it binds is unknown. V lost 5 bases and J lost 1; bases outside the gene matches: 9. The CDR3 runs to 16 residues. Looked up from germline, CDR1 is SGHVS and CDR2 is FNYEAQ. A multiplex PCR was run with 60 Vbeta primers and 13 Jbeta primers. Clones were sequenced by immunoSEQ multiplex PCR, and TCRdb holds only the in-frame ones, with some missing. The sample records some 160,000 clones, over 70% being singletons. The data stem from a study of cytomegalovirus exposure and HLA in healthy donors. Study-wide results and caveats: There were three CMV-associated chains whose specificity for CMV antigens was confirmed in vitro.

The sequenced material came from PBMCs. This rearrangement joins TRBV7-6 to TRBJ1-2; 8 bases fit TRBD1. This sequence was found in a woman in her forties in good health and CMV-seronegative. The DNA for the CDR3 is TGTGCCAGCAGCCAGGGACAGGCCGGAGATAACTATGGCTACACCTTC. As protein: CASSQGQAGDNYGYTF.